One sample yielded the 14 T cell receptor beta chains listed below, sequenced in a study of PD-L1 blockade in urothelial cancer. Some clones are missing from TCRdb's copy, which holds only in-frame ones; the method was immunoSEQ multiplex PCR. The sample shows approximately 86,000 clones, about 82% of them seen only once. Time point defined: pretreatment peripheral blood. This specimen consisted of PBMCs, obtained around atezolizumab (anti-PD-L1) treatment. The receptors come from a man aged 35 to 55 with urothelial cancer.

V and J are TRBV7-2 and TRBJ2-3; 13 positions agree with TRBD2. After removal of 6 bases from V and 3 bases from J, the junction contained 9 bases not matched to a gene. CDR3 size: 17 residues. Germline V lookup: CDR1 SGHTA, CDR2 FQGNSA. CDR3 residues: CASSSTGTSGKTDTQYF. Here the CDR3 DNA reads TGTGCCAGCAGTTCTACCGGGACTAGCGGGAAGACAGATACGCAGTATTTT.

This chain links TRBV10-1 with TRBJ2-1; 9 bases match TRBD1. J was trimmed by 4 bases and V by 3 bases; bases with no gene match: 4. This CDR3 contains 15 residues. Germline lookup yields CDR1 WNHNN and CDR2 SYGVQD (reference sequence). DNA for the CDR3: TGCGCCAGCAGTGAAAACAGGGGGCAGTACAATGAGCAGTTCTTC. Translation gives CASSENRGQYNEQFF.

The chain has TRBV2 and TRBJ2-1; 14 positions match TRBD2. The CDR3 totals 18 residues. Germline CDR1 SNHLY, CDR2 FYNNEI. V gave up 6 bases and J gave up 6 bases; unmatched junction bases: 13. This chain's CDR3 is CASRGWGLAGARTNEQFF. The CDR3 DNA follows: TGTGCCAGCAGGGGGTGGGGACTAGCGGGAGCACGTACCAATGAGCAGTTCTTC.

The V gene is TRBV27, the J gene TRBJ2-7, with TRBD1 identical over 7 bases. This CDR3 is 12 amino acids long. V trimming: 9 bases; J trimming: 3 bases; junction bases outside the gene matches: 5. The germline CDR1 and CDR2 sequences are MNHEY and SMNVEV (reference sequence). CDR3 sequence reads: CASGQELYEQYF. In DNA, the CDR3 is TGTGCCAGTGGACAGGAACTCTACGAGCAGTACTTC.

The V call is TRBV27, the J call TRBJ2-3; D might be TRBD1 (6 bases). The germline gives CDR1 MNHEY, CDR2 SMNVEV (reference sequence). CDR3 length: 12 residues. V gave up 5 bases and J gave up 9 bases, with 12 bases separating them. As DNA, the CDR3 is TGTGCCAGCAGTGGGAACAGGGAAACGCAGTATTTT. This sequence encodes CASSGNRETQYF.

This chain links TRBV28 with TRBJ1-1; 7 nucleotides match TRBD1. Germline assignment: CDR1 MDHEN and CDR2 SYDVKM. V shed 4 bases, J shed 8 bases, and the junction held 4 bases outside the gene matches. The CDR3 has 12 amino acids. The CDR3 spells CASSSTTGEAFF. The CDR3 bases are TGTGCCAGCAGTTCCACGACAGGGGAAGCTTTCTTT.

The chain employs TRBV19 and TRBJ2-1; 7 bases match TRBD2. V trimming: 7 bases; J trimming: 6 bases; junction bases outside the gene matches: 18. The CDR3 has 17 amino acids. Germline-derived CDR1 and CDR2 are LNHDA and SQIVND (reference sequence). Here the CDR3 reads CASTPTRGGRRTNEQFF. The CDR3 DNA follows: TGTGCCAGTACGCCCACCCGAGGCGGGAGACGGACCAATGAGCAGTTCTTC.

As regards this clone: Other DNA sequences from this sample encode an identical CDR3 as well. This chain joins TRBV5-1 and TRBJ2-1; unclear D gene. V shed 0 bases and J shed 0 bases, with 7 bases lying between them. CDR1 and CDR2 (germline): SGHRS, YFSETQ. CDR3 length: 15 residues. CDR3 sequence: CASSLAGSSYNEQFF. As DNA, the CDR3 is TGCGCCAGCAGCTTGGCCGGTTCCTCCTACAATGAGCAGTTCTTC.

This clone was observed a single time. The V gene is TRBV2, the J gene TRBJ2-1; the match to TRBD2 covers 9 bases. J gave up 8 bases and V 3 bases, and 8 bases lay outside the gene matches. Germline V gene data show CDR1 as SNHLY and CDR2 as FYNNEI. The CDR3 sequence is 15 residues long. The CDR3 nucleotides are TGTGCCAGCAGTGATTGGTCTAGCGGGAACGATGAGCAGTTCTTC. Its translation: CASSDWSSGNDEQFF.

The chain is built from TRBV19 and TRBJ1-1; possible D gene TRBD1, 6 bases. The CDR3 contains 17 residues. Germline V gene sequence: CDR1 LNHDA, CDR2 SQIVND (reference sequence). Trimming left V 1 base short and J 4 bases short, with 19 bases between. The CDR3 spells CASSIVSPGRGVTEAFF. The CDR3 DNA sequence: TGTGCCAGTAGTATAGTGAGCCCAGGGAGGGGGGTCACTGAAGCTTTCTTT.

This clone was observed a single time. The chain links TRBV29-1 to TRBJ2-7; D gene uncertain. With 2 bases removed from V and 3 bases from J, the gap between germline ends came to 11 bases. Germline V lookup: CDR1 SQVTM, CDR2 ANQGSEA. There are 13 residues in the CDR3. CDR3: CSVESGWSYEQYF. The CDR3 nucleotides read TGCAGCGTTGAATCCGGGTGGAGCTACGAGCAGTACTTC.

This clone was detected only a few times. The rearrangement uses TRBV12-5 and TRBJ2-3, with 7 bases that match TRBD1. V shed 1 base, J shed 0 bases, and the junction held 10 bases outside the gene matches. The germline CDR1 and CDR2 sequences are LGHNT and FRNRAP. The CDR3 totals 18 residues. The CDR3 protein is CASGLGPGQFDSTDTQYF. The CDR3 bases are TGTGCTAGTGGTTTGGGGCCGGGACAGTTCGATAGCACAGATACGCAGTATTTT.

The chain employs TRBV19 and TRBJ2-7, with D maybe TRBD2 (5 bases). This CDR3 has 14 residues. Trimming shortened V by 3 bases and J by 0 bases, and 9 bases separated the two germline ends. The germline V gene has CDR1 LNHDA and CDR2 SQIVND (reference sequence). CDR3 sequence reads: CASSIQRSSYEQYF. As DNA, the CDR3 is TGTGCCAGTAGTATCCAGCGGAGCTCCTACGAGCAGTACTTC.

This clone appeared a single time. V is TRBV15 and J is TRBJ2-1; tentative D call: TRBD2 (6 bases). Per the germline V gene, CDR1 is LNHNV and CDR2 is YYDKDF (reference sequence). V was shortened by 8 bases and J by 6 bases, with 20 bases between the two germline ends. This CDR3 is 15 amino acids long. CDR3 amino acids: CATHSSRLGGNEQFF. In nucleotides, the CDR3 is TGTGCCACCCACAGTTCACGCCTCGGGGGCAATGAGCAGTTCTTC.